The present TCR beta chain was sequenced within a study of T cell responses to AZD1222 COVID-19 vaccine. Study background: Pooling of second doses given at about 4 or about 12 weeks was done. The study's findings and limits: Close to half of spike-specific TCRs reportedly recognize unmutated variant regions. Females made up more of the donors, who were largely white British, and clonal diversity may have come out too low. At 160-218 and 743-854, vaccine-associated CD4 TCRs were dominant, and they spanned spike.

Concerning this clone itself: Its target is not known.

Assay: immunoSEQ multiplex PCR; the TCRdb copy retains only in-frame clones and omits some. The repertoire holds about 140,000 clones, with about 91% as singletons. Specimen: peripheral blood, collected on day 0 of AZD1222 vaccination. This receptor was obtained from an adult in good health.

In nucleotides, the CDR3 is TGTGCCAGCAACCTCCAGGGGGTTCAAGAGACCCAGTACTTC. It encodes CASNLQGVQETQYF. The rearrangement joins TRBV6-5 to TRBJ2-5; 7 bases are a match to TRBD1. The ends lost 7 bases at V and 2 bases at J; junction bases unmatched: 7. The CDR3 sequence is 14 residues long. Germline CDR1 MNHEY, CDR2 SVGAGI.